The clone carrying this T cell receptor (beta chain) has at least ten counts. Its antigen is unidentified. With 6 bases removed from V and 9 bases from J, the gap between germline ends came to 12 bases. CDR1 and CDR2 (germline): MNHEY, SVGAGI. This CDR3 spans 13 amino acids. Sample time point: sample taken at primary tumor resection. The input material, whole RNA from tumor, nontumor lung or frozen PBMC, was sequenced unsorted. The cohort: 65 to 80 early-stage, untreated non-small cell lung cancer patients. Carried by each TCR cDNA molecule was a unique molecular identifier. Via MiXCR, TCRdb re-called the 5' RACE reads, giving one row per CDR3 protein. The sample yields approximately 25,000 distinct CDR3 sequences, around 3.2% seen once. This specimen belongs to a study of spatial heterogeneity in lung cancer. Study-wide context: The study consistently detected more beta-chain than alpha-chain sequences.

General study findings and limits: Ubiquitous expanded tumor TCRs were observed in blood more at resection than follow-up.

The genes are TRBV6-5 and TRBJ1-6; D gene uncertain. Material: PBMCs, obtained at surgery. The TCR originated in a female donor with early-stage non-small cell lung cancer. In DNA, the CDR3 is TGTGCCAGCAGGGAGGCCTTGGGTTCACCCCTCCACTTT. Amino acids: CASREALGSPLHF.